The 11 T cell receptor beta chains below come from one sample, sequenced in a study of read filtering for tumor transcriptome and immune sequencing. The library was built from about 0.4 ug RNA with molecular barcoded adaptors for alpha/delta and beta/gamma chains. Each CDR3 protein gets one entry after TCRdb re-called the reads with MiXCR. The table has about 54,000 distinct CDR3 sequences, 12% seen once. Source material: a population of CD138-negative cells sorted from bone marrow. The receptors shown here come from a donor at least 40 years old with multiple myeloma.

The rearrangement links TRBV15 to TRBJ1-2; weak D call: TRBD1 (5 bases). Trimming took 0 bases from V and 13 from J, leaving 15 bases between them. This CDR3 has 13 residues. The germline gives CDR1 LNHNV, CDR2 YYDKDF (reference sequence). DNA for the CDR3: TGTGCCACCAGCAGAGACGTTCCCATTAGGGGCACCTTC. This codes for CATSRDVPIRGTF.

This clonotype was detected ten times or more. The chain links TRBV7-9 to TRBJ2-1; possibly TRBD1 for D (6 bases). CDR3 size: 16 residues. V was shortened by 8 bases and J by 6 bases, with 23 bases between the two germline ends. Per germline, CDR1 SEHNR and CDR2 FQNEAQ (reference sequence). Here the CDR3 DNA reads TGTGCCAGCCGGTCCCCCCCCCACACAGGGTCCAATGAGCAGTTCTTC. Protein: CASRSPPHTGSNEQFF. Full variable domain (rest looked up from reference TRBV7-9 and TRBJ2-1): DTGVSQNPRHKITKRGQNVTFRCDPISEHNRLYWYRQTLGQGPEFLTYFQNEAQLEKSRLLSDRFSAERPKGSFSTLEIQRTEQGDSAMYLCASRSPPHTGSNEQFFGPGTRLTVL.

The genes are TRBV9 and TRBJ1-1, with a possible D match to TRBD1 (6 bases). Germline values: CDR1 SGDLS, CDR2 YYNGEE. Trimming shortened V by 3 bases and J by 3 bases, and 15 bases separated the two germline ends. The CDR3 sequence is 15 residues long. CDR3 coding DNA: TGTGCCAGCAGCGCCAAGGGGGGTTTGGACACTGAAGCTTTCTTT. Encoded protein: CASSAKGGLDTEAFF. Full variable domain (missing parts from reference TRBV9 and TRBJ1-1): DSGVTQTPKHLITATGQRVTLRCSPRSGDLSVYWYQQSLDQGLQFLIQYYNGEERAKGNILERFSAQQFPDLHSELNLSSLELGDSALYFCASSAKGGLDTEAFFGQGTRLTVV.

CDR3: CASSAGQATDTQYF. The CDR3 DNA reads as TGTGCCAGCAGTGCGGGACAGGCCACAGATACGCAGTATTTT. The chain uses TRBV6-1 and TRBJ2-3, with TRBD1 identical over 8 bases. The CDR3 consists of 14 residues. The V segment lost 4 bases and the J segment 2 bases; nucleotides outside the gene matches: 2. CDR1 and CDR2 (germline): MNHNS, SASEGT.

The sample holds many counts of this clonotype. The chain has TRBV19 and TRBJ2-3, with 10 bases identical to TRBD2. The V and J ends lost 11 bases and 7 bases, in that order; junction bases with no gene match: 3. Germline V CDR1 and CDR2: LNHDA, SQIVND (reference sequence). This CDR3 is built from 11 residues. CDR3 nucleotide sequence: TGTGCCTCGGGACTAGCGAATACGCAGTATTTT. Translation: CASGLANTQYF.

This clonotype was seen a few times. V usage is TRBV6-2 or TRBV6-3 and J usage is TRBJ1-3, with D unresolved. CDR1 MNHEY and CDR2 SVGEGT come from the germline V gene. The CDR3 totals 15 residues. V lost 7 bases, J lost 0 bases, and 13 bases lay in between. The CDR3 bases are TGTGCCAGCACTCCACTCCGTTCCTCTGGAAACACCATATATTTT. It is translated as CASTPLRSSGNTIYF.

There are many counts of this clonotype. In DNA, the CDR3 is TGTGCCAGCAACCCGGACAGCCGGAGCTCCTATAATTCACCCCTCCACTTT. This encodes CASNPDSRSSYNSPLHF. This chain uses TRBV6-5 with TRBJ1-6; D possibly corresponds to TRBD1 (6 bases). The CDR3 is 17 residues long. Trimming removed 7 bases at V and 0 bases at J, with 16 bases between. Looked up from germline, CDR1 is MNHEY and CDR2 is SVGAGI.

The table lists this clonotype with a few counts. The rearrangement links TRBV30 to TRBJ2-5; D might be TRBD1 (5 bases). CDR1 and CDR2 (germline): GTSNPN, SVGIG (reference sequence). Trimming left V 4 bases short and J 6 bases short, with 21 bases between. The CDR3 contains 15 residues. CDR3 bases: TGTGCCTGGACCCGAAGGGGCAGGGAACGGCAGACCCAGTACTTC. Translating gives CAWTRRGRERQTQYF.

This clonotype was observed many times. This chain joins TRBV14 and TRBJ2-3; D may be TRBD2 (5 bases). This CDR3 has 15 residues. Germline assignment: CDR1 SGHDN and CDR2 FVKESK. V shed 4 bases and J shed 2 bases, with 13 bases lying between them. CDR3 in DNA: TGTGCCAGCAGCCGTGGGGAGAGTTACACAGATACGCAGTATTTT. It specifies CASSRGESYTDTQYF.

This clonotype was recorded a few times. V and J are TRBV25-1 and TRBJ1-1; D is uncertain. Trimming shortened V by 1 base and J by 9 bases, and 12 bases separated the two germline ends. This CDR3 region has 13 residues. Germline V lookup: CDR1 MGHDK, CDR2 SYGVNS. This CDR3 is CASSEFGREKAFF. CDR3 nucleotide sequence: TGTGCCAGCAGTGAATTTGGCCGGGAGAAAGCTTTCTTT.

This clonotype was observed many times. The chain has TRBV4-1 and TRBJ2-5; 9 positions match TRBD2. Losses at the gene ends were 3 bases for V and 3 bases for J; bases not matched to a gene: 8. Germline V gives CDR1 MGHRA, CDR2 YSYEKL. The CDR3 runs 16 residues. CDR3 nucleotides: TGCGCCAGCAGCCAGGGGGGTCTAGCGGGGAAAGAGACCCAGTACTTC. Protein sequence: CASSQGGLAGKETQYF.